These 8 T cell receptor beta chains were sequenced from one sample in a study of blood T cell repertoires in COVID-19. Some clones are missing from TCRdb's copy, which holds only in-frame ones; the method was immunoSEQ multiplex PCR. The data contain over 200,000 clones, over 80% of them singletons. Sequencing input: PBMCs or T cells enriched from blood (not recorded which). The receptors here all came from a man aged 25 to 40 who had recovered from COVID-19.

The chain carries TRBV7-9 and TRBJ1-2; weak D call: TRBD1 (5 bases). CDR1 is SEHNR, CDR2 FQNEAQ, per germline (reference sequence). The V and J ends lost 1 base and 2 bases respectively, with 8 bases between them. The CDR3 has 14 residues. This chain's CDR3 is CASSLEGSNYGYTF. The CDR3 bases are TGTGCCAGCAGCTTAGAGGGGTCGAACTATGGCTACACCTTC. Variable domain in full (rest from reference TRBV7-9 and TRBJ1-2): DTGVSQNPRHKITKRGQNVTFRCDPISEHNRLYWYRQTLGQGPEFLTYFQNEAQLEKSRLLSDRFSAERPKGSFSTLEIQRTEQGDSAMYLCASSLEGSNYGYTFGSGTRLTVV.

CDR3 in amino acids: CASEGQSMQETQYF. In nucleotides, the CDR3 is TGTGCCAGCGAAGGACAGTCGATGCAAGAGACCCAGTACTTC. The chain couples TRBV6-6 to TRBJ2-5; TRBD1 is a possible D gene (6 bases). This CDR3 contains 14 residues. In germline, CDR1 is MNHNY, CDR2 SVGAGI (reference sequence). V was shortened by 8 bases and J by 2 bases, with 15 bases between the two germline ends.

This clone was found once. This sequence joins TRBV6-5 and TRBJ1-2; possibly TRBD1 for D (5 bases). The CDR3 spans 13 residues. With 6 bases removed from V and 1 base from J, the gap between germline ends came to 9 bases. Germline V gene lookup returns CDR1 MNHEY and CDR2 SVGAGI. The CDR3 loop is CASRVTVNYGYTF. CDR3 nucleotides: TGTGCCAGCAGAGTGACAGTTAACTATGGCTACACCTTC.

The chain carries TRBV5-1 and TRBJ1-4, with 9 bases that match TRBD1. This CDR3 has 15 amino acids. Trimming removed 2 bases from V and 10 bases from J; junction bases left unmatched: 9. Germline-derived CDR1 and CDR2 are SGHRS and YFSETQ. CDR3 in DNA: TGCGCCAGCAGCTTAACCGGGACAGGGATTAGAAAACTGTTTTTT. Its protein is CASSLTGTGIRKLFF.

This chain joins TRBV9 and TRBJ2-5; 9 nucleotides agree with TRBD2. The germline V gene encodes CDR1 SGDLS and CDR2 YYNGEE. V lost 7 bases to trimming and J lost 3 bases; unmatched junction nucleotides: 10. The CDR3 sequence is 15 residues long. The CDR3 protein is CASSSGGRDEETQYF. The CDR3 coding sequence is TGTGCCAGCTCCAGTGGCGGGAGGGACGAAGAGACCCAGTACTTC. The whole variable domain, remainder taken from reference TRBV9 and TRBJ2-5, is DSGVTQTPKHLITATGQRVTLRCSPRSGDLSVYWYQQSLDQGLQFLIQYYNGEERAKGNILERFSAQQFPDLHSELNLSSLELGDSALYFCASSSGGRDEETQYFGPGTRLLVL.

The chain uses TRBV11-3 and TRBJ2-5; a weak D match, TRBD1 (5 bases). CDR3 size: 14 residues. Trimming shortened V by 0 bases and J by 3 bases, and 8 bases separated the two germline ends. The germline V gene encodes CDR1 SGHNT and CDR2 YENEEA. In DNA, the CDR3 is TGTGCCAGCAGCTTAGATGGCAGGGAAGAGACCCAGTACTTC. Translated: CASSLDGREETQYF.

The CDR3 loop reads CASSIKGGGLRAEAFF. CDR3 in DNA: TGTGCCAGTAGTATTAAGGGTGGGGGCTTAAGGGCTGAAGCTTTCTTT. The chain links TRBV19 to TRBJ1-1, with TRBD1 as a possible D gene (6 bases). The V gene lost 3 bases and the J gene lost 6 bases, with 20 bases spanning the gap. The germline V gene has CDR1 LNHDA and CDR2 SQIVND (reference sequence). The CDR3 length is 16 residues.

This sequence joins TRBV27 and TRBJ2-2, with D hard to call. Trimming stripped 4 bases from V and 5 bases from J, with 14 bases between. The CDR3 is 15 residues long. Germline V CDR1 and CDR2: MNHEY, SMNVEV (reference sequence). The DNA for the CDR3 is TGTGCCAGCAGTTCATACTCCGCCGGGACCGGGGAGCTGTTTTTT. It encodes CASSSYSAGTGELFF.